Shown below are 4 T cell receptor beta chains from a single sample sequenced in a study of blood T cell repertoires in COVID-19. Produced via immunoSEQ multiplex PCR; TCRdb's table is partial and in-frame only. The table lists approximately 170,000 clones, 70% to 85% of them singletons. Sequenced input: PBMCs or T cells enriched from blood (not recorded which). The source of these receptors is a man aged 50-59 years who had recovered from COVID-19.

The rearrangement joins TRBV5-6 to TRBJ1-1; a weak D match, TRBD1 (5 bases). Trimming removed 0 bases at V and 0 bases at J, with 6 bases between. Per the germline V gene, CDR1 is SGHDT and CDR2 is YYEEEE. CDR3 size: 14 residues. The CDR3 sequence is CASSLEGMNTEAFF. For the CDR3, the DNA is TGTGCCAGCAGCTTGGAGGGGATGAACACTGAAGCTTTCTTT.

This clone was counted a single time. This rearrangement joins TRBV4-1 to TRBJ1-5; D gene uncertain. V gave up 2 bases and J gave up 6 bases, with 8 bases separating them. Germline CDR1 reads MGHRA; CDR2 reads YSYEKL. This CDR3 is 13 amino acids long. For the CDR3, the DNA is TGCGCCAGCAGCCAAAATTCGGGTCAGCCCCAGCATTTT. Encoded protein: CASSQNSGQPQHF.

V is TRBV27 and J is TRBJ2-2, with D perhaps TRBD2 (6 bases). The CDR3 has 19 amino acids. In germline, CDR1 is MNHEY, CDR2 SMNVEV (reference sequence). V lost 3 bases to trimming and J lost 6 bases, with 26 bases between them. The chain's CDR3 is CASSFRQRGRSSDPGELFF. The CDR3 DNA follows: TGTGCCAGCAGTTTTAGGCAGAGGGGAAGGTCTAGCGATCCCGGGGAGCTGTTTTTT.

This clone has a single count. This rearrangement joins TRBV19 to TRBJ2-7; 8 bases match TRBD1. The germline CDR1 and CDR2 sequences are LNHDA and SQIVND (reference sequence). The CDR3 contains 15 residues. The V segment lost 3 bases and the J segment 2 bases; nucleotides outside the gene matches: 6. CDR3 region: CASSIKGQGAYEQYF. The CDR3 nucleotides are TGTGCCAGTAGTATCAAAGGACAGGGTGCCTACGAGCAGTACTTC.